The sequence of this TCR beta chain was determined in a study of regulatory T cells in long-lasting Graves disease. Whole-study results and caveats: Newly diagnosed patients had higher TCR diversity than persistent Graves' patients did.

This clonotype was picked up a small number of times. Its antigen is currently unknown. With 1 base removed from V and 6 bases from J, the gap between germline ends came to 13 bases. Germline V CDR1 and CDR2: DFQATT, SNEGSKA (reference sequence). This CDR3 region has 14 residues. The time point: newly diagnosed GD, antithyroid drugs for less than 3 months. Scientists built the TCR library using RNA that was extracted from PBMCs. CDR3 regions were amplified by Arm-PCR using iRepertoire HTBI primers to build TCR beta libraries. MiXCR, applied by TCRdb to the multiplex PCR reads, yields one record per CDR3 protein. The sample records around 400,000 distinct CDR3 sequences, 14% to 15% being singletons. A further study also used this sample, focusing on T cells in Graves' hyperthyroidism and ophthalmopathy. That paper adds: Diagnosis of hyperthyroidism was new in patients aged 18 to 65, and its duration was under 2 months.

Sample: peripheral blood mononuclear cells (PBMCs), taken at new diagnosis, from a patient treated with antithyroid drugs. The chain carries TRBV20-1 and TRBJ1-5, with D unclear. The sequence was collected from a woman between 40 and 50 years old with Graves disease. CDR3 sequence reads: CSARAPLGSQPQHF. The CDR3 bases are TGCAGTGCTAGAGCCCCGCTCGGGAGTCAGCCCCAGCATTTT.